Sequencing of this TCR beta chain was carried out in a study of blood T cell repertoires in COVID-19 (dated by TCRdb to 2018 to 2020). For the study in its entirety: Samples from collaborators originated in the United States, Italy and Spain and spanned both the acute and convalescent phases of COVID-19. The prospective study material was composed of cDNA or gDNA derived from T cells, B-cell-depleted T cells, or PBMCs. Subjects who had been exposed to COVID-19, were actively infected with it, or had recovered from it provided the deeply sampled blood TCRbeta repertoires that made up the dataset. The repertoires were released in a freely available public database meant as a resource for research on the immune response to SARS-CoV-2. Samples came from the ongoing ImmuneRACE study (first 160 participants) plus 1,254 subjects from 6 global collaborators. The sample metadata nearly always contained a de-identified subject ID, COVID-19 status, age in years and sex. HLA class I and class II types, where available, came from metadata supplied by the sample provider rather than from assay-based typing. The full study reports these points: The quantity of clinical and demographic metadata differed by source and by participant and was supplied without curation.

On this clone itself: No cognate antigen has been identified for it. Base quality data are lacking; no much larger clone is found one base away.

At the junction V is shortened by 1 base and J by 5 bases; bases outside the gene matches: 4. From cysteine to phenylalanine, the CDR3 is 16 amino acids long. Here the CDR3 DNA is all that survives: 48 bases in frame from base 1. From a lookup of the germline V gene, CDR1 and CDR2 are SGHTA and FQGNSA. The immunoSEQ Assay, a bias-controlled multiplex PCR, was used to amplify TCRbeta CDR3 regions from genomic DNA. Per the source publication's procedure: The number of nucleated cells in each sample was estimated by amplification of reference gene primers within the assay. Sequence reads were collapsed and filtered to measure the absolute abundance of every unique TCRbeta CDR3 rearrangement. For each sample, productive Simpson clonality was calculated as the square root of Simpson's diversity index over productive rearrangements. TCRdb provides this immuneACCESS table in a form limited to in-frame rearrangements. Some clones are lacking; in checked studies, under half of them reflect an unresolved V gene, and why the rest are absent is not known. The V and J calls and clone size were taken over from that table, and D and trimming were inferred from the DNA. This sample is represented by 200,000 or so clones; 85% to 90% of them were singletons. About 2.9% of the sample is in the top ten clones.

Whole blood was collected in K2EDTA tubes by collaborating institutions according to the institutions' own protocols. For TCRbeta analysis, collaborators shipped samples in one of three forms: frozen whole blood, isolated PBMCs, or DNA extracted from either of those sample types. Material for sequencing was peripheral blood. This TCR was recovered from a man aged 55-75 years with acute or convalescent COVID-19. The chain links TRBV7-2 with TRBJ2-3; 12 bases in the junction line up with TRBD2. The base sequence is TGTGCCAGCAGCTTAGTTCTAGCGGGGGGGCGAGATACGCAGTATTTT. Its translation reads: CASSLVLAGGRDTQYF.